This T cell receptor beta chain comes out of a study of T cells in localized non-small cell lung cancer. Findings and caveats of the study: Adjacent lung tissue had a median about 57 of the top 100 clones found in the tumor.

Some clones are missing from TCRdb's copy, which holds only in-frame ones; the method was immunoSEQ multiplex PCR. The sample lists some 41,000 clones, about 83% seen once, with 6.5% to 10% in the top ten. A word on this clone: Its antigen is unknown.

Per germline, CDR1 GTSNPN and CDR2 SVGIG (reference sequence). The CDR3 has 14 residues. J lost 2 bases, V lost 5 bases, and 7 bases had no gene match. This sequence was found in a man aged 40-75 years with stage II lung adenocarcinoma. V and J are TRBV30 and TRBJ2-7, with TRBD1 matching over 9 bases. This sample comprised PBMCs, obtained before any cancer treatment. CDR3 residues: CAWDLGDRAYEQYF. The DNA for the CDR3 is TGTGCCTGGGACTTAGGGGACAGGGCCTACGAGCAGTACTTC.